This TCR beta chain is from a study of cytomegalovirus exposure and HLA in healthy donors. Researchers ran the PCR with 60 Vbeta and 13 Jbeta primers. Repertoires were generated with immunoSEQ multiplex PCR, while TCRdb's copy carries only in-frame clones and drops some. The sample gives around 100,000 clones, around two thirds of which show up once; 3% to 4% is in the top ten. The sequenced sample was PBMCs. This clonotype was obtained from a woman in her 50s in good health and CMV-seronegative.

For the CDR3, the DNA is TGCGCCAGCAGCGTTGGCGGGGGTCGCGGAAACACCATATATTTT. Protein: CASSVGGGRGNTIYF. The V gene is TRBV5-1, the J gene TRBJ1-3; TRBD1 is a possible D gene (5 bases). Deletions cut 4 bases from V and 4 bases from J, with 15 bases between. This CDR3 has 15 amino acids. Germline V CDR1 and CDR2: SGHRS, YFSETQ.